A single sample gave rise to the 5 T cell receptor beta chains below, sequenced in a study of PD-1 blockade in classical Hodgkin lymphoma. Measured with immunoSEQ multiplex PCR; TCRdb has only the in-frame clones, and not every one. The profile covers tens of thousands of clones, with about 85% appearing a single time and less than 9% taken by the ten largest. Time point denoted: cycle 4 day 1 (C4D1), after 5 to 7 weeks of nivolumab. All patients relapsed after autologous stem cell transplantation, and brentuximab vedotin exposure varied. This material consisted of peripheral blood mononuclear cells (PBMCs), taken before the fourth cycle of nivolumab. These TCRs come from a human donor with classical Hodgkin lymphoma.

The chain combines TRBV6-5 with TRBJ1-4; no clear D gene. There are 15 residues in the CDR3. Germline V gene lookup returns CDR1 MNHEY and CDR2 SVGAGI. V dropped 0 bases and J dropped 1 base, with 6 bases sitting between them. Here the CDR3 reads CASSYSVGTNEKLFF. The DNA of the CDR3 is TGTGCCAGCAGTTACTCTGTCGGAACTAATGAAAAACTGTTTTTT.

The chain links TRBV30 to TRBJ2-1; either TRBD1 or TRBD2 may fit D (7 bases each). This CDR3 is 12 amino acids long. Trimming removed 5 bases at V and 7 bases at J, with 12 bases between. Looked up from germline, CDR1 is GTSNPN and CDR2 is SVGIG (reference sequence). As DNA, the CDR3 is TGTGCCTGGTCCAGGGGGGGGAATGAGCAGTTCTTC. Protein: CAWSRGGNEQFF.

CDR3 bases: TGTGCCAGCAGCGCCGGCCCGGACGGGGAGACCCAGTACTTC. This sequence encodes CASSAGPDGETQYF. The chain joins TRBV5-6 to TRBJ2-5; unclear D gene. There are 14 residues in the CDR3. V was trimmed by 4 bases and J by 5 bases, leaving 15 bases between them. The germline V gene has CDR1 SGHDT and CDR2 YYEEEE.

The rearrangement links TRBV9 to TRBJ2-2; D is unclear. This CDR3 spans 13 amino acids. V shed 5 bases and J shed 5 bases, with 10 bases lying between them. The V gene's germline CDR1 is SGDLS and CDR2 YYNGEE. The CDR3 protein is CASRATVTGELFF. In nucleotides, the CDR3 is TGTGCCAGCAGAGCCACAGTAACCGGGGAGCTGTTTTTT.

CDR3 DNA sequence: TGCGCCAGCAGCCAAGATATACAGGGAAGCGGGAGAAATGGCTACACCTTC. It yields the protein CASSQDIQGSGRNGYTF. The V and J genes are TRBV4-1 and TRBJ1-2, with D perhaps TRBD1 (6 bases). The CDR3 covers 17 residues. Trimming left V 0 bases short and J 6 bases short, with 20 bases between. Germline V gene data show CDR1 as MGHRA and CDR2 as YSYEKL.